This T cell receptor (beta chain) was identified during a study of blood T cell repertoires in COVID-19. Study context: Acute-phase and convalescent COVID-19 samples originated in the United States, Italy and Spain.

V shed 5 bases and J 4 bases; nucleotides not matched to a gene: 3. This CDR3 has 13 amino acids. CDR1 SGHTA and CDR2 FQGTGA come from the germline V gene. Assay: immunoSEQ multiplex PCR; the TCRdb copy retains only in-frame clones and omits some. The sample consists of fewer than 200,000 clones, 65% to 85% of them appearing once. The sequenced sample was PBMCs or T cells enriched from blood (not recorded which). The TCR originated in a woman in her forties or fifties in a cohort exposed to, infected with or recovered from COVID-19 (not recorded which). The chain employs TRBV7-3 and TRBJ1-1; TRBD1 agrees at 8 bases. The CDR3 sequence: CASSITGGTEAFF. The CDR3 nucleotides read TGTGCCAGCAGCATTACAGGGGGCACTGAAGCTTTCTTT. The full variable domain, rest sourced from reference TRBV7-3 and TRBJ1-1, is GAGVSQTPSNKVTEKGKYVELRCDPISGHTALYWYRQSLGQGPEFLIYFQGTGAADDSGLPNDRFFAVRPEGSVSTLKIQRTERGDSAVYLCASSITGGTEAFFGQGTRLTVV.